The 11 T cell receptor beta chains in this list originate from one sample, sequenced in a study of CD8 T cell repertoires and HIV-1 epitope variants. Profiled with immunoSEQ multiplex PCR; TCRdb holds only in-frame clones, not every one. The sample has over a thousand clones, 70% to 75% seen once; the top ten hold 42%. These receptors are not linked to any known antigen. The sequencing input was cultured CD8+ T cells derived from PBMCs. Every receptor here comes from a male donor with HIV.

This clone was counted a few times. V gene TRBV29-1 combines with J gene TRBJ1-2; TRBD1 matches 10 bases. J lost 0 bases, V lost 1 base, and 5 bases had no gene match. The CDR3 has 16 residues. From germline, CDR1 is SQVTM and CDR2 ANQGSEA. The CDR3 spells CSVEGGDRGPNYGYTF. The CDR3 DNA reads as TGCAGCGTTGAAGGCGGGGACAGGGGCCCTAACTATGGCTACACCTTC.

This chain joins TRBV4-3 and TRBJ1-2, with D perhaps TRBD1 (5 bases). V lost 0 bases and J lost 2, with 19 bases in between. Germline-derived CDR1 and CDR2 are LGHNA and YSLEER. The CDR3 totals 18 residues. CDR3 nucleotide sequence: TGCGCCAGCAGCCAAGAAGGGGAAGGCGACCTGACGAACTATGGCTACACCTTC. This gives the protein CASSQEGEGDLTNYGYTF.

The V and J genes are TRBV2 and TRBJ2-5; the match to TRBD2 covers 12 bases. V lost 8 bases and J lost 4; bases outside the gene matches: 20. CDR1 SNHLY and CDR2 FYNNEI come from the germline V gene. CDR3 length: 19 amino acids. For the CDR3, the DNA is TGTGCCAGCGGAGTGAGCCCTACTAGCGGGGGGCCGGTGGTAGAGACCCAGTACTTC. It specifies CASGVSPTSGGPVVETQYF.

The V and J genes are TRBV5-6 and TRBJ1-1; D call uncertain. This CDR3 comprises 16 residues. V lost 3 bases and J lost 1, with 16 bases in between. Germline V gives CDR1 SGHDT, CDR2 YYEEEE. The CDR3 DNA is TGTGCCAGCAGCTCGATAGTCTCAATCTCGAACACTGAAGCTTTCTTT. As protein: CASSSIVSISNTEAFF. The full variable domain, completed using reference TRBV5-6 and TRBJ1-1, is DAGVTQSPTHLIKTRGQQVTLRCSPKSGHDTVSWYQQALGQGPQFIFQYYEEEERQRGNFPDRFSGHQFPNYSSELNVNALLLGDSALYLCASSSIVSISNTEAFFGQGTRLTVV.

The rearrangement uses TRBV6-5 and TRBJ2-2, with D perhaps TRBD1 (6 bases). V lost 6 bases, J lost 4 bases, and 9 bases lay in between. Germline V gene sequence: CDR1 MNHEY, CDR2 SVGAGI. CDR3 length: 13 residues. CDR3 DNA: TGTGCCAGCAGCTCGGACAGCACCGGGGAGCTGTTTTTT. This codes for CASSSDSTGELFF.

The rearrangement uses TRBV19 and TRBJ2-7, with D possibly matching TRBD1 (6 bases). V was clipped by 1 base and J by 4 bases, with 14 bases between them. The germline CDR1 and CDR2 sequences are LNHDA and SQIVND (reference sequence). The CDR3 length is 15 residues. The chain's CDR3 is CASSIAGDTLYEQYF. In nucleotides, the CDR3 is TGTGCCAGTAGTATAGCTGGGGACACCCTATACGAGCAGTACTTC.

The V and J genes are TRBV6-1 and TRBJ2-7; D is perhaps TRBD1 (6 bases). Trimming shortened V by 4 bases and J by 3 bases, and 13 bases separated the two germline ends. The CDR3 consists of 14 residues. From germline, CDR1 is MNHNS and CDR2 SASEGT. This CDR3 reads CASSARDNGYEQYF. The DNA for the CDR3 is TGTGCCAGCAGTGCTCGGGACAACGGCTACGAGCAGTACTTC.

The chain joins TRBV15 to TRBJ1-1; D gene ambiguous. This CDR3 is built from 13 residues. V gave up 6 bases and J gave up 2 bases, with 10 bases separating them. The germline gives CDR1 LNHNV, CDR2 YYDKDF (reference sequence). The CDR3 DNA follows: TGTGCCACCAGTCTAGGGTCCAACACTGAAGCTTTCTTT. Amino acids: CATSLGSNTEAFF.

The chain is built from TRBV7-9 and TRBJ2-1; D assignment may be TRBD1 or TRBD2 (6 bases each). This CDR3 is built from 15 residues. V shed 7 bases and J shed 0 bases, with 13 bases lying between them. Germline loops: CDR1 SEHNR, CDR2 FQNEAQ (reference sequence). This CDR3 reads CASTAGGLSYNEQFF. The DNA of the CDR3 is TGTGCCAGCACCGCCGGGGGCCTCTCCTACAATGAGCAGTTCTTC.

The chain couples TRBV28 to TRBJ1-1; TRBD1 is a possible D gene (5 bases). V dropped 2 bases and J dropped 5 bases, with 18 bases sitting between them. There are 16 residues in the CDR3. Germline V gives CDR1 MDHEN, CDR2 SYDVKM. The chain's CDR3 is CASSLGPGAGRTEAFF. The CDR3 DNA reads as TGTGCCAGCAGTTTAGGCCCCGGAGCAGGGCGGACTGAAGCTTTCTTT.

J is TRBJ2-7 and V is TRBV2; 8 bases line up with TRBD1. V shed 6 bases, J shed 5 bases, and the junction held 9 bases outside the gene matches. Germline CDR1 and CDR2: SNHLY and FYNNEI. The CDR3 is 14 amino acids. CDR3 sequence reads: CASRGQAKVDEQYF. The CDR3, as DNA: TGTGCCAGCAGGGGACAGGCGAAGGTGGACGAGCAGTACTTC.